These 25 T cell receptor beta chains were all obtained from the same sample, sequenced in a study of beta chain features in type 1 diabetes. Their antigens are not known. Study outcomes and limitations: When Type 1 diabetes patients were examined, their TCRB CDR3s proved moderately but significantly shorter in all four CD4+ subsets.

Expressed TCRB transcripts were sequenced because the isolated RNA had all been reverse transcribed beforehand. Clones were sequenced by immunoSEQ multiplex PCR, and TCRdb holds only the in-frame ones, with some missing. The sample contains some 240,000 clones, 16% of which appear only once. The sequenced sample was naive CD4+ T cells from blood. The receptors derive from a young man with type 1 diabetes.

V usage is TRBV20-1 and J usage is TRBJ2-3; D is ambiguous. Trimming took 3 bases from V and 4 from J, leaving 5 bases between them. The CDR3 sequence is 11 residues long. The V gene's germline CDR1 is DFQATT and CDR2 SNEGSKA (reference sequence). The CDR3 nucleotides read TGCAGTGCTAGTCAGGCAGATACGCAGTATTTT. Its protein is CSASQADTQYF.

The table lists this clone with a few counts. The chain has TRBV6-5 and TRBJ2-7, with D possibly TRBD2 on 6 matching bases. Germline V gives CDR1 MNHEY, CDR2 SVGAGI. The ends were cut back, 3 bases at V and 5 bases at J, with 17 bases in the middle. There are 15 residues in the CDR3. CDR3 region: CASSYAAGSFNEQYF. CDR3 DNA: TGTGCCAGCAGTTATGCGGCGGGAAGCTTCAACGAGCAGTACTTC.

This clone turned up a few times. The chain employs TRBV4-2 and TRBJ1-4, with TRBD1 as a possible D gene (5 bases). The ends were cut back, 1 base at V and 12 bases at J, with 12 bases in the middle. The CDR3 consists of 13 residues. CDR1 LGHNA and CDR2 YNFKEQ come from the germline V gene. In nucleotides, the CDR3 is TGTGCCAGCAGCCAAGTCACGGCGACAGAACTGTTTTTT. The encoded protein is CASSQVTATELFF.

The chain employs TRBV30 and TRBJ2-7; unclear D gene. Germline values: CDR1 GTSNPN, CDR2 SVGIG (reference sequence). Trimming cost V 2 bases and J 1 base, with 6 bases left between them. The CDR3 totals 12 residues. In DNA, the CDR3 is TGTGCCTGGAGTAAAGCTTCCTACGAGCAGTACTTC. Translation: CAWSKASYEQYF.

This clone was seen a few times. The V and J genes are TRBV4-2 and TRBJ2-7; TRBD2 is a possible D gene (6 bases). Trimming stripped 0 bases from V and 6 bases from J, with 15 bases between. Looked up from germline, CDR1 is LGHNA and CDR2 is YNFKEQ. This CDR3 region has 15 residues. CDR3 sequence (DNA): TGTGCCAGCAGCCAAGAACCGGCTAGCGCGAGCGAGCAGTACTTC. Protein sequence: CASSQEPASASEQYF.

This clone was observed a few times. The V and J genes are TRBV28 and TRBJ2-1; 10 bases match TRBD2. Per the germline V gene, CDR1 is MDHEN and CDR2 is SYDVKM. The ends lost 8 bases at V and 4 bases at J; junction bases unmatched: 5. The CDR3 runs 14 residues. DNA for the CDR3: TGTGCCAGCTACGGACTAGCGGATTACAATGAGCAGTTCTTC. Translated, it gives CASYGLADYNEQFF.

The chain recombines TRBV9 with TRBJ2-3, with TRBD2 matching 10 bases. CDR3 length equals 17 residues. From germline, CDR1 is SGDLS and CDR2 YYNGEE. J lost 5 bases, V lost 3 bases, and 12 bases had no gene match. The CDR3 bases are TGTGCCAGCAGCGGCGGGACTAGCGCCAACAGTGGAGATACGCAGTATTTT. Amino acids: CASSGGTSANSGDTQYF.

The chain uses TRBV29-1 and TRBJ2-1; 10 bases align to TRBD2. Trimming at V came to 3 bases and at J to 4 bases, leaving 6 bases not matched to a gene. The CDR3 has 15 amino acids. Germline V lookup: CDR1 SQVTM, CDR2 ANQGSEA. Written as DNA, the CDR3 is TGCAGCGTTGACGGCCTAGCGGGAGCTTACAATGAGCAGTTCTTC. The encoded protein is CSVDGLAGAYNEQFF.

This clone was seen a few times. This chain links TRBV7-2 with TRBJ2-1, with D possibly TRBD2 on 6 matching bases. The CDR3 covers 14 residues. Germline V CDR1 and CDR2: SGHTA, FQGNSA. Between the trimmed V and J ends, which lost 8 bases and 1 base, there was a span of 12 bases. DNA for the CDR3: TGTGCCAGCGTCTCGGGGGTATCCTACAATGAGCAGTTCTTC. Its translation: CASVSGVSYNEQFF.

The V gene is TRBV4-2, the J gene TRBJ2-1, with 15 bases fitting TRBD2. V trimming: 3 bases; J trimming: 5 bases; junction bases outside the gene matches: 5. This CDR3 region has 17 residues. Germline CDR1 is LGHNA and CDR2 is YNFKEQ. This chain's CDR3 is CASSHGLAGGKDNEQFF. As DNA, the CDR3 is TGTGCCAGCAGCCACGGACTAGCGGGAGGGAAGGACAATGAGCAGTTCTTC.

This clone was counted between two and nine times. The gene calls are TRBV29-1 and TRBJ2-7; possibly TRBD1 or TRBD2 for D (5 bases each). The CDR3 has 15 amino acids. V was trimmed by 5 bases and J by 4 bases, leaving 21 bases between them. Germline values: CDR1 SQVTM, CDR2 ANQGSEA. CDR3 sequence reads: CSVKERGDRGYEQYF. CDR3 coding DNA: TGCAGCGTTAAGGAGCGAGGGGACCGCGGGTACGAGCAGTACTTC.

The CDR3 sequence is CASSLAPASATYNEQFF. CDR3 sequence (DNA): TGTGCCAGCAGCTTAGCTCCGGCTAGCGCCACCTACAATGAGCAGTTCTTC. This chain uses TRBV7-2 with TRBJ2-1; TRBD2 might be the D (6 bases). Trimming took 0 bases from V and 2 from J, leaving 14 bases between them. CDR1 is SGHTA and CDR2 is FQGNSA in the germline V gene. The CDR3 is 17 amino acids.

This chain links TRBV29-1 with TRBJ1-2, with a weak D call TRBD1 (5 bases). The CDR3 is 12 amino acids. Germline V gives CDR1 SQVTM, CDR2 ANQGSEA. V shed 4 bases and J shed 8 bases, with 14 bases lying between them. As DNA, the CDR3 is TGCAGCGTTGCGGAGGGGCAAGGGGGCTACACCTTC. Its protein product is CSVAEGQGGYTF.

The chain uses TRBV18 and TRBJ2-7; TRBD1 matches 10 bases. Germline CDR1 KGHSH, CDR2 LQKENI. The CDR3 is 14 residues long. After removal of 1 base from V and 7 bases from J, the junction contained 4 bases not matched to a gene. This chain's CDR3 is CASSPRDRGSEQYF. The CDR3 coding sequence is TGTGCCAGCTCACCACGGGACAGGGGTAGTGAGCAGTACTTC.

V gene TRBV30 combines with J gene TRBJ1-3, with a tentative D call TRBD1 (5 bases). The CDR3 totals 13 residues. Germline CDR1 is GTSNPN and CDR2 is SVGIG (reference sequence). V lost 1 base and J lost 3, with 7 bases in between. The DNA for the CDR3 is TGTGCCTGGAGTGAGACAGATGGAAACACCATATATTTT. Translation gives CAWSETDGNTIYF.

This clone appeared a few times. This specimen includes other DNA sequences encoding the same CDR3. The chain joins TRBV7-2 to TRBJ2-7, with 7 bases matching TRBD2. The CDR3 covers 16 residues. V lost 1 base, J lost 0 bases, and 6 bases stayed unmatched. In germline, CDR1 is SGHTA, CDR2 FQGNSA. CDR3 DNA sequence: TGTGCCAGCAGCTTAGTAAGCGGGGAAAGCTCCTACGAGCAGTACTTC. This encodes CASSLVSGESSYEQYF.

This chain connects TRBV7-2 to TRBJ2-7; 7 nucleotides agree with TRBD1. Trimming at V came to 5 bases and at J to 2 bases, leaving 3 bases not matched to a gene. The CDR3 sequence is 13 residues long. Germline values: CDR1 SGHTA, CDR2 FQGNSA. The CDR3 DNA follows: TGTGCCAGCAGCGCTGACAGGGCCTACGAGCAGTACTTC. It is translated as CASSADRAYEQYF.

This rearrangement joins TRBV25-1 to TRBJ1-4, with D uncertain. The CDR3 totals 14 residues. CDR1 is MGHDK and CDR2 is SYGVNS in the germline V gene. Trimming left V 3 bases short and J 8 bases short, with 13 bases between. CDR3 sequence (DNA): TGTGCCAGCAGTGATGGGATAGCCGGCGAAAAACTGTTTTTT. Its translation: CASSDGIAGEKLFF. Drawing the rest from reference TRBV25-1 and TRBJ1-4, the complete variable domain is EADIYQTPRYLVIGTGKKITLECSQTMGHDKMYWYQQDPGMELHLIHYSYGVNSTEKGDLSSESTVSRIRTEHFPLTLESARPSHTSQYLCASSDGIAGEKLFFGSGTQLSVL.

This clone was detected a few times. Other DNA sequences in this specimen translate into the identical CDR3. This chain uses TRBV28 with TRBJ2-5; D is ambiguous. Trimming removed 3 bases from V and 5 bases from J, with 4 bases in between. The CDR3 is 11 amino acids. Germline V gene sequence: CDR1 MDHEN, CDR2 SYDVKM. The CDR3 sequence is CASSLRETQYF. The CDR3 coding sequence is TGTGCCAGCAGTTTGCGTGAGACCCAGTACTTC.

The V call is TRBV20-1, the J call TRBJ2-5, with 9 positions matching TRBD2. CDR3 length equals 11 residues. Unmatched junction bases numbered 3, after V lost 7 bases and J lost 6 bases. Germline CDR1 DFQATT, CDR2 SNEGSKA (reference sequence). For the CDR3, the DNA is TGCAGTGTGGCGGGAGGGAAGACCCAGTACTTC. Translated, it gives CSVAGGKTQYF.

This clone was found a few times. Other DNA sequences within the sample encode an identical CDR3. V and J are TRBV4-1 and TRBJ2-3, with D possibly TRBD2 on 5 matching bases. V was trimmed by 0 bases and J by 5 bases, leaving 6 bases between them. This CDR3 is 13 amino acids long. CDR1 MGHRA and CDR2 YSYEKL come from the germline V gene. Here the CDR3 reads CASSQEGGDTQYF. Here the CDR3 DNA reads TGCGCCAGCAGCCAAGAAGGAGGAGATACGCAGTATTTT.

The rearrangement joins TRBV4-2 to TRBJ2-7, with 14 bases that match TRBD2. The CDR3 length is 16 residues. Germline values: CDR1 LGHNA, CDR2 YNFKEQ. Trimming cost V 3 bases and J 1 base; bases outside gene matches: 2. The CDR3 reads CASSQGLAGDSYEQYF. The CDR3 coding sequence is TGTGCCAGCAGCCAGGGACTAGCGGGAGATTCCTACGAGCAGTACTTC.

In its sample, this clone was seen a few times. This chain links TRBV13 with TRBJ2-4, with 9 nucleotides matching TRBD1. Trimming removed 2 bases from V and 7 bases from J; junction bases left unmatched: 6. This CDR3 contains 15 residues. In germline, CDR1 is PRHDT, CDR2 FYEKMQ (reference sequence). Here the CDR3 DNA reads TGTGCCAGCAGCTTATTTCTACAGGGGGCGAACATTCAGTACTTC. Protein: CASSLFLQGANIQYF.

A few counts support this clone. J is TRBJ2-7 and V is TRBV13; weak D call: TRBD2 (5 bases). This CDR3 region has 14 residues. The V gene's germline CDR1 is PRHDT and CDR2 FYEKMQ (reference sequence). V gave up 3 bases and J gave up 0 bases, with 9 bases separating them. The CDR3 loop reads CASSLSSSSYEQYF. The CDR3 coding sequence is TGTGCCAGCAGCTTGTCTAGCAGCTCCTACGAGCAGTACTTC.

The J gene is TRBJ2-1, the V gene TRBV9; D remains ambiguous. Trimming cost V 3 bases and J 5 bases, with 12 bases left between them. Germline V gene lookup returns CDR1 SGDLS and CDR2 YYNGEE. CDR3 length: 14 residues. For the CDR3, the DNA is TGTGCCAGCAGCGCCACGGGCCTAAACAATGAGCAGTTCTTC. Its protein is CASSATGLNNEQFF.